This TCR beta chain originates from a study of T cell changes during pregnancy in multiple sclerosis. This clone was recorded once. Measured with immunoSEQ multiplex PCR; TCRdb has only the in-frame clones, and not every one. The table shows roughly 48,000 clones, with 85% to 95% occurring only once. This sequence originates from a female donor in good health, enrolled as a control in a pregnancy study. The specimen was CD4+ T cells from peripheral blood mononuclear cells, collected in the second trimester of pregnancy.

In nucleotides, the CDR3 is TGTGCCAGCAGCTTAGTAGGGACTTCTCTGGAGACCCAGTACTTC. It translates to CASSLVGTSLETQYF. This rearrangement joins TRBV7-2 to TRBJ2-5, with D maybe TRBD2 (6 bases). The germline gives CDR1 SGHTA, CDR2 FQGNSA. The CDR3 contains 15 residues. Deletions cut 1 base from V and 5 bases from J, with 14 bases between.